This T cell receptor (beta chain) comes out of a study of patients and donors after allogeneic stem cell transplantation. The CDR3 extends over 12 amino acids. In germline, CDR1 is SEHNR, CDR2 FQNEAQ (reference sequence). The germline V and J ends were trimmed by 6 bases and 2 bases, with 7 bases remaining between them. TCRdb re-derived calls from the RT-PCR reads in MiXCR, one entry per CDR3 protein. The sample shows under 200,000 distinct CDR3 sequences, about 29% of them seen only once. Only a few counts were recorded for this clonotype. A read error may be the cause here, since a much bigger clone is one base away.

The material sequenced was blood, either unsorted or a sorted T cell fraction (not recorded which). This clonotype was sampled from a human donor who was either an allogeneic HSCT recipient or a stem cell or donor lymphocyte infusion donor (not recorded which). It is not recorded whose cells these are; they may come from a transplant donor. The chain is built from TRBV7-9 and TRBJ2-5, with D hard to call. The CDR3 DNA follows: TGTGCCAGCAGTTTTGGGCAAGAGACCCAGTACTTC. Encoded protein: CASSFGQETQYF.